The 27 T cell receptor beta chains reported below all come from one sample, sequenced in a study of Graves' ophthalmopathy and Graves' hyperthyroidism. As the template, RNA transcripts were used to amplify TCR beta CDR3 regions. Investigators did first-round RT-PCR with HTBI primers, then second-round multiplex PCR. TCRdb processed the multiplex PCR reads anew with MiXCR; each CDR3 protein has one entry. This sample has about 590,000 distinct CDR3 sequences, with 39% found just once. The specimen sequenced was peripheral blood or thyroid tissue (not recorded which). The receptors were gathered from an adult man with Graves' hyperthyroidism.

V gene TRBV20-1 combines with J gene TRBJ1-5; D remains unclear. This CDR3 is built from 14 residues. Germline V CDR1 and CDR2: DFQATT, SNEGSKA (reference sequence). Trimming removed 0 bases from V and 11 bases from J, with 17 bases in between. In DNA form, the CDR3 reads TGCAGTGCTAGAGATCTCGGCAGACAAGAGACCCAGCATTTT. It is translated as CSARDLGRQETQHF.

Worth noting for this clonotype: The junction shows a germline mismatch at one end, possibly a read error. The genes are TRBV10-3 and TRBJ2-2, with D unclear. CDR3 length: 15 amino acids. From germline, CDR1 is ENHRY and CDR2 SYGVKD. DNA for the CDR3: TGTGCCAGCAGTTACTCCAGGACGAACACCGGGGAGCTGTTTTTT. Translating gives CASSYSRTNTGELFF.

This clonotype was recorded many times. The chain joins TRBV7-9 to TRBJ2-7; D is unclear. The V end was cut by 6 bases, the J end by 1 base, with 13 bases between. The CDR3 extends over 14 amino acids. CDR1 SEHNR and CDR2 FQNEAQ come from the germline V gene (reference sequence). The CDR3 sequence is CASSPGGVSYEQYF. The DNA of the CDR3 is TGTGCCAGCAGTCCCGGCGGAGTTTCCTACGAGCAGTACTTC.

The chain has TRBV18 and TRBJ1-2; 7 nucleotides line up with TRBD1. V lost 3 bases and J lost 2; bases outside the gene matches: 6. This CDR3 spans 15 amino acids. The germline gives CDR1 KGHSH, CDR2 LQKENI. The CDR3 nucleotides read TGTGCCAGCTCACCCGACAGGGAGTGGAACTATGGCTACACCTTC. Translated: CASSPDREWNYGYTF.

The chain uses TRBV5-4 and TRBJ2-2, with 7 bases that match TRBD1. V shed 3 bases, J shed 2 bases, and the junction held 10 bases outside the gene matches. The length of the CDR3 is 17 residues. CDR1 SGHNT and CDR2 YYREEE come from the germline V gene (reference sequence). The CDR3 region is CASSYPRQGINTGELFF. In nucleotides, the CDR3 is TGTGCCAGCAGCTACCCTCGACAGGGAATTAACACCGGGGAGCTGTTTTTT.

J is TRBJ2-1 and V is TRBV7-9; D call uncertain. V lost 1 base and J lost 2, with 6 bases in between. This CDR3 region has 14 residues. The germline gives CDR1 SEHNR, CDR2 FQNEAQ (reference sequence). This CDR3 is CASSLGLPYNEQFF. The CDR3 DNA reads as TGTGCCAGCAGCTTAGGTCTACCCTACAATGAGCAGTTCTTC.

This clonotype was recorded a few times. V is TRBV7-2 and J is TRBJ1-2; 9 bases are a match to TRBD1. The J call is uncertain, as TRBJ2-1 better fits the DNA end. Germline-derived CDR1 and CDR2 are SGHTA and FQGNSA. This CDR3 contains 16 residues. CDR3 DNA: TGTGCCAGCAGCTTAGTCCGGGGACAGGGAGGCAATGAGCAGTTCTTC. Its translation: CASSLVRGQGGNEQFF.

The chain recombines TRBV7-9 with TRBJ1-2, with TRBD1 matching 11 bases. The CDR3 covers 16 residues. From germline, CDR1 is SEHNR and CDR2 FQNEAQ (reference sequence). V gave up 4 bases and J gave up 5 bases; unmatched junction bases: 9. Here the CDR3 reads CASSSNGQGADYGYTF. The CDR3 coding sequence is TGTGCCAGCAGCTCAAACGGACAGGGGGCAGATTATGGCTACACCTTC.

The CDR3: CSSQVDRPGYTF. The CDR3 DNA reads as TGCAGCAGCCAAGTGGACCGACCGGGCTACACCTTC. V usage is TRBV29-1 and J usage is TRBJ1-2; D ambiguous. The CDR3 spans 12 residues. Trimming left V 8 bases short and J 8 bases short, with 18 bases between. Germline V gene data show CDR1 as SQVTM and CDR2 as ANQGSEA.

This clonotype was detected many times. This chain links TRBV2 with TRBJ1-2; D is perhaps TRBD1 (5 bases). V was pared by 4 bases and J by 3 bases, with 9 bases between. Germline V gives CDR1 SNHLY, CDR2 FYNNEI. The CDR3 is 13 amino acids. Here the CDR3 DNA reads TGTGCCAGCAGTGGACAGAACCACTATGGCTACACCTTC. It encodes CASSGQNHYGYTF. The full variable domain, with the rest looked up from reference TRBV2 and TRBJ1-2, is EPEVTQTPSHQVTQMGQEVILRCVPISNHLYFYWYRQILGQKVEFLVSFYNNEISEKSEIFDDQFSVERPDGSNFTLKIRSTKLEDSAMYFCASSGQNHYGYTFGSGTRLTVV.

On this clonotype: A much larger clonotype is one base distant, so this may be a read error. The chain carries TRBV7-4 and TRBJ1-1; D is possibly TRBD1 (5 bases). The CDR3 covers 14 residues. Deletions cut 6 bases from V and 12 bases from J, with 23 bases between. The germline V gene encodes CDR1 SGHVT and CDR2 SQSDAQ. The CDR3 loop is CASSSTADKGRTFF. DNA for the CDR3: TGTGCCAGCAGTTCCACGGCGGACAAGGGGCGGACTTTCTTT.

This clonotype was counted between two and nine times. This rearrangement joins TRBV20-1 to TRBJ2-1, with TRBD2 identical over 9 bases. V trimming: 2 bases; J trimming: 6 bases; junction bases outside the gene matches: 8. Germline V gene data show CDR1 as DFQATT and CDR2 as SNEGSKA (reference sequence). The CDR3 spans 15 residues. The CDR3: CSARLAGPWGNEQFF. DNA for the CDR3: TGCAGTGCTAGACTAGCGGGACCCTGGGGCAATGAGCAGTTCTTC.

A remark on this clonotype: A much larger clone is a single base away; this may be a read error. The CDR3 carries no conserved terminal phenylalanine or tryptophan, so it likely arises from a read error. This chain uses TRBV19 with TRBJ1-1, with D possibly TRBD1 on 5 matching bases. The V and J ends lost 5 bases and 1 base respectively, with 11 bases between them. Germline CDR1 and CDR2: LNHDA and SQIVND (reference sequence). This CDR3 is built from 14 residues. As DNA, the CDR3 is TGTGCCAGTAGTCCCTCAAGGGGGAACACTGAAGCTTTCCTT. This codes for CASSPSRGNTEAFL.

The V call is TRBV7-9, the J call TRBJ2-5; 14 nucleotides align to TRBD2. Germline V gene sequence: CDR1 SEHNR, CDR2 FQNEAQ (reference sequence). This CDR3 has 17 residues. Trimming cost V 5 bases and J 4 bases; bases outside gene matches: 9. As DNA, the CDR3 is TGTGCCAGCAGCCTAAGCACCGGGACTAGCGGGAGAGAGACCCAGTACTTC. Amino acid sequence: CASSLSTGTSGRETQYF.

The chain joins TRBV4-3 to TRBJ1-4; no clear D. The CDR3 sequence is 15 residues long. CDR1 and CDR2 (germline): LGHNA, YSLEER. The ends were cut back, 4 bases at V and 3 bases at J, with 12 bases in the middle. The CDR3 DNA reads as TGCGCCAGCAGCCCGACAAGCGTAGCTAATGAAAAACTGTTTTTT. Protein product: CASSPTSVANEKLFF.

This chain uses TRBV11-2 with TRBJ1-1; perhaps TRBD1 as D (5 bases). CDR1 SGHAT and CDR2 FQNNGV come from the germline V gene. The ends were cut back, 1 base at V and 6 bases at J, with 12 bases in the middle. The CDR3 is made up of 14 amino acids. For the CDR3, the DNA is TGTGCCAGCAGCTTAGGGGACTCGGACGCTGAAGCTTTCTTT. This encodes CASSLGDSDAEAFF.

The rearrangement uses TRBV27 and TRBJ1-1; D unclear. Trimming removed 1 base at V and 0 bases at J, with 6 bases between. The CDR3 sequence is 14 residues long. Per the germline V gene, CDR1 is MNHEY and CDR2 is SMNVEV (reference sequence). The CDR3 spells CASSLWGVNTEAFF. CDR3 DNA: TGTGCCAGCAGTTTATGGGGAGTGAACACTGAAGCTTTCTTT.

This clonotype was detected a few times. The V call is TRBV7-2, the J call TRBJ2-7, with D hard to call. V lost 2 bases, J lost 0 bases, and 11 bases lay in between. Germline CDR1 reads SGHTA; CDR2 reads FQGNSA. The CDR3 totals 15 residues. CDR3: CASSLTDFSSYEQYF. CDR3 nucleotide sequence: TGTGCCAGCAGCTTAACGGATTTTAGCTCCTACGAGCAGTACTTC.

This clonotype was observed at least ten times. The chain uses TRBV27 and TRBJ1-6; D not certain. From germline, CDR1 is MNHEY and CDR2 SMNVEV (reference sequence). Trimming shortened V by 5 bases and J by 5 bases, and 10 bases separated the two germline ends. The CDR3 sequence is 14 residues long. CDR3 amino acids: CASSEGPNNSPLHF. The CDR3 region has the DNA TGTGCCAGCAGTGAAGGACCGAATAATTCACCCCTCCACTTT.

The chain carries TRBV10-2 and TRBJ2-7; D is unclear. The V gene's germline CDR1 is WSHSY and CDR2 SAAADI. The CDR3 is made up of 15 amino acids. Trimming left V 3 bases short and J 2 bases short, with 14 bases between. CDR3 sequence (DNA): TGCGCCAGCAGTGATGGCCCAACCAGCCCCTACGAGCAGTACTTC. Protein sequence: CASSDGPTSPYEQYF.

The chain couples TRBV30 to TRBJ1-4, with 7 positions matching TRBD1. This CDR3 is 12 amino acids long. Germline V gene sequence: CDR1 GTSNPN, CDR2 SVGIG (reference sequence). J lost 7 bases, V lost 4 bases, and 3 bases had no gene match. The CDR3 sequence is CAWNRDSEKLFF. The DNA for the CDR3 is TGTGCCTGGAATCGGGACAGTGAAAAACTGTTTTTT.

J is TRBJ1-1 and V is TRBV6-5, with D maybe TRBD1 (6 bases). In germline, CDR1 is MNHEY, CDR2 SVGAGI. This CDR3 has 14 amino acids. V was pared by 5 bases and J by 0 bases, with 10 bases between. Here the CDR3 reads CASSGRGMNTEAFF. The CDR3 nucleotides read TGTGCCAGCAGTGGCAGGGGAATGAACACTGAAGCTTTCTTT.

This clonotype was recorded at least ten times. The chain combines TRBV25-1 with TRBJ1-1; D is undetermined. The CDR3 loop spans 14 amino acids. Looked up from germline, CDR1 is MGHDK and CDR2 is SYGVNS. V lost 3 bases to trimming and J lost 0 bases, with 8 bases between them. CDR3 amino acids: CASSDGLLNTEAFF. CDR3 in DNA: TGTGCCAGCAGTGATGGCCTGCTGAACACTGAAGCTTTCTTT.

At least ten counts were recorded for this clonotype. The genes are TRBV19 and TRBJ2-2, with 8 nucleotides matching TRBD1. The CDR3 has 14 residues. CDR1 LNHDA and CDR2 SQIVND come from the germline V gene (reference sequence). V lost 4 bases and J lost 3; bases outside the gene matches: 1. Here the CDR3 reads CASSNRGDTGELFF. CDR3 sequence (DNA): TGTGCCAGTAGTAACAGGGGGGACACCGGGGAGCTGTTTTTT.

Many counts were recorded for this clonotype. This chain links TRBV25-1 with TRBJ2-7; D not resolved. This CDR3 has 16 residues. Germline V CDR1 and CDR2: MGHDK, SYGVNS. Trimming removed 8 bases at V and 1 base at J, with 21 bases between. The CDR3 is CASLGQNSDGSYEQYF. CDR3 sequence (DNA): TGTGCCAGCCTAGGTCAAAATTCGGACGGTTCCTACGAGCAGTACTTC.

This clonotype appeared a few times. Given a much more abundant clone one base away, this may be a read error. The chain has TRBV7-9 and TRBJ1-2, with a possible D match to TRBD1 (6 bases). Looked up from germline, CDR1 is SEHNR and CDR2 is FQNEAQ (reference sequence). Trimming took 3 bases from V and 3 from J, leaving 17 bases between them. The CDR3 has 16 residues. CDR3 loop: CASSFQAPGQHYGYTF. CDR3 bases: TGTGCCAGCAGCTTCCAAGCCCCCGGACAGCACTATGGCTACACCTTC.

The table lists this clonotype with many counts. The chain joins TRBV12-3 or TRBV12-4 to TRBJ1-6; the D gene is possibly TRBD1 (5 bases). Trimming stripped 3 bases from V and 8 bases from J, with 11 bases between. The CDR3 length is 14 residues. CDR3 sequence reads: CASSLGRVDSPLHF. The CDR3 nucleotides read TGTGCCAGCAGTTTGGGCAGGGTGGATTCACCCCTCCACTTT.